Listed below are T cell receptor beta chains from one sample, sequenced in a study of metastatic and nonmetastatic thyroid tumors. Through MiXCR, TCRdb re-clonotyped the PCR reads. Among some 15,000 clones listed, over 20% were seen once. The sequencing sample was made of adjacent normal tissue. These receptors all stem from a female donor with papillary thyroid cancer or a benign thyroid nodule (not recorded which). Some clones in this sample may be carry-over from other donors' samples. CDR3s include the opening cysteine and the closing phenylalanine or tryptophan. The order of the fields is J gene, clone size, V gene, D gene, CDR3 DNA, CDR3 protein. A D gene is named only where the DNA matches it firmly. Size is omitted from some rows. Given values are once, few, many or a class for expanded clones.

j_gene: TRBJ2-1; abundance: few; v_gene: TRBV20-1; d_gene: TRBD2; CDR3nt: TGCAGTGCTAGATATGGTAGCGGGAGGGACTCCTACAATGAGCAGTTCTTC; CDR3aa: CSARYGSGRDSYNEQFF
j_gene: TRBJ2-1; abundance: -; v_gene: TRBV11-2; d_gene: TRBD2; CDR3nt: TGTGCCAGCATCCCCGGGACTAGCGGGTACAATGAGCAGTTCTTC; CDR3aa: CASIPGTSGYNEQFF
j_gene: TRBJ2-7; abundance: many; v_gene: TRBV6-1; d_gene: TRBD2; CDR3nt: TGTGCCAGCAGCCTCGCGGGACTAACGGCCGGGGAGCAGTACTTC; CDR3aa: CASSLAGLTAGEQYF
j_gene: TRBJ1-6; abundance: few; v_gene: TRBV10-3; d_gene: -; CDR3nt: TGTGCCATCAGTAGATCGGGGGAGAATTCACCCCTCCACTTT; CDR3aa: CAISRSGENSPLHF
j_gene: TRBJ2-1; abundance: few; v_gene: TRBV29-1; d_gene: -; CDR3nt: TGCAGCGCAGAAGGGGGGCCGGTCGAGCAGTTCTTC; CDR3aa: CSAEGGPVEQFF
j_gene: TRBJ2-7; abundance: few; v_gene: TRBV6-1; d_gene: TRBD1; CDR3nt: TGTGCCAGCATGGGACAGGGTGGCCCCTACGATCAGTACTTC; CDR3aa: CASMGQGGPYDQYF
j_gene: TRBJ1-5; abundance: -; v_gene: TRBV4-2; d_gene: TRBD1; CDR3nt: TGTGCCAGCAGCCAACATCCCGGGACAGGGATCGGCAATCAGCCCCAGCATTTT; CDR3aa: CASSQHPGTGIGNQPQHF
j_gene: TRBJ1-6; abundance: few; v_gene: TRBV19; d_gene: -; CDR3nt: TGTGCCAGTAGGGACAGTTTTAATTCACCCCTCCACTTT; CDR3aa: CASRDSFNSPLHF
j_gene: TRBJ1-2; abundance: few; v_gene: TRBV7-8; d_gene: -; CDR3nt: TGTGCCAGCAGCTTCGACAGGAACTATGGCTACACCTTC; CDR3aa: CASSFDRNYGYTF
j_gene: TRBJ2-1; abundance: -; v_gene: TRBV6-2/TRBV6-3; d_gene: -; CDR3nt: TGTGCCAGCAGTTACTCGCGGGGCAATGAGCAGTTCTTC; CDR3aa: CASSYSRGNEQFF
j_gene: TRBJ2-1; abundance: few; v_gene: TRBV6-6; d_gene: -; CDR3nt: TGTGCCAACAGTTACGGAGGATGGGGAAGTAATGAGCAGTTCTTC; CDR3aa: CANSYGGWGSNEQFF
j_gene: TRBJ2-1; abundance: few; v_gene: TRBV6-2/TRBV6-3; d_gene: TRBD2; CDR3nt: TGTGCCAGCAGTTCCCCGGGACTAGCGGGGGGGTACAATGAGCAGTTCTTC; CDR3aa: CASSSPGLAGGYNEQFF
j_gene: TRBJ2-5; abundance: -; v_gene: TRBV20-1; d_gene: TRBD2; CDR3nt: TGCAGTGCTAGGCCTAGCGGGAGAGAGACCCAGTACTTC; CDR3aa: CSARPSGRETQYF